A selection of T cell receptor beta chains follows, all from one sample in a study of cytomegalovirus exposure and HLA in healthy donors. Measured with immunoSEQ multiplex PCR; TCRdb has only the in-frame clones, and not every one. Of about 90,000 clones in the sample, roughly 67% were seen once. Specimen: PBMCs. The receptor set was obtained from a woman aged 45-60 years in good health and CMV-seropositive. Each CDR3 is given with its conserved first and last residue. The D gene is left open where the match is weak. Only some rows state a clone size, as once, few, many or a class for expanded clones.

>TRBJ1-4|TRBD1|TRBV7-8|-
CASSLVGTAANEKLFF
TGTGCCAGCAGCTTAGTGGGGACAGCTGCTAATGAAAAACTGTTTTTT
>TRBJ1-5|TRBD1|TRBV28|few
CASSLQGANQPQHF
TGTGCCAGCAGTTTACAGGGGGCTAATCAGCCCCAGCATTTT
>TRBJ1-3|-|TRBV2|-
CASSEGRGNTIYF
TGTGCCAGCAGTGAAGGTAGAGGAAACACCATATATTTT
>TRBJ2-1|-|TRBV7-3|-
CASSLRTADNEQFF
TGTGCCAGCAGCTTACGGACAGCCGACAATGAGCAGTTCTTC
>TRBJ1-5|-|TRBV21-1|-
CASSNLRGNQPQHF
TGTGCCAGCAGCAATCTACGGGGAAATCAGCCCCAGCATTTT
>TRBJ1-1|-|TRBV18|-
CASSPDTQVEAFF
TGTGCCAGCTCACCCGACACTCAGGTTGAAGCTTTCTTT
>TRBJ1-2|-|TRBV28|few
CASRIEGGYTF
TGTGCCAGTCGAATTGAGGGTGGCTACACCTTC
>TRBJ1-1|-|TRBV10-3|few
CAINPGGNTEAFF
TGTGCCATCAACCCAGGTGGGAACACTGAAGCTTTCTTT
>TRBJ1-2|-|TRBV21-1|once
CASSKNRVRTYGYTF
TGTGCCAGCAGCAAAAACAGGGTGAGGACCTATGGCTACACCTTC
>TRBJ2-7|-|TRBV5-1|-
CASSYGQTYEQYF
TGCGCCAGCAGTTATGGACAAACCTACGAGCAGTACTTC
>TRBJ2-5|-|TRBV6-1|-
CASSEGGLSLNQETQYF
TGTGCCAGCAGTGAAGGTGGTCTCAGTTTAAACCAAGAGACCCAGTACTTC
>TRBJ2-1|TRBD2|TRBV5-4|-
CASTPRPLAGGYNEQFF
TGTGCCAGCACCCCTCGACCCCTAGCGGGGGGGTACAATGAGCAGTTCTTC
>TRBJ2-5|-|TRBV5-1|-
CASGGVSQETQYF
TGCGCCAGCGGCGGGGTGAGCCAAGAGACCCAGTACTTC
>TRBJ1-2|TRBD1|TRBV28|-
CASNGPDRSFYGYTF
TGTGCCAGCAACGGGCCGGACAGGTCCTTTTATGGCTACACCTTC
>TRBJ2-7|-|TRBV7-9|few
CASSIEVGEQYF
TGTGCCAGCAGTATCGAGGTAGGCGAGCAGTACTTC
>TRBJ1-1|-|TRBV30|few
CAWSPSRGGHGTEAFF
TGTGCCTGGAGTCCTTCACGGGGGGGGCATGGCACTGAAGCTTTCTTT
>TRBJ1-1|-|TRBV6-5|few
CASRSDSLNTEAFF
TGTGCCAGCAGGAGCGACAGTTTGAACACTGAAGCTTTCTTT
>TRBJ2-7|-|TRBV5-8|-
CASSPSRGQYF
TGTGCCAGCAGCCCCTCACGCGGGCAGTACTTC
>TRBJ2-3|TRBD2|TRBV5-6|-
CASSFPGLVGTDTQYF
TGTGCCAGCAGCTTTCCTGGACTAGTTGGAACAGATACGCAGTATTTT
>TRBJ1-1|TRBD1|TRBV28|-
CASRNPGQKAFF
TGTGCCAGCCGTAACCCGGGACAGAAAGCTTTCTTT
>TRBJ1-1|TRBD1|TRBV4-2|-
CASSQAPLRGQEAFF
TGTGCCAGCAGCCAGGCCCCTCTAAGGGGACAGGAAGCTTTCTTT
>TRBJ2-5|TRBD2|TRBV9|-
CASSVGSGGEETQYF
TGTGCCAGCAGCGTAGGTAGCGGGGGGGAAGAGACCCAGTACTTC
>TRBJ2-1|TRBD2|TRBV5-1|-
CASSLAMGSGGYNEQFF
TGCGCCAGCAGCTTGGCCATGGGGAGCGGGGGTTACAATGAGCAGTTCTTC
>TRBJ2-2|-|TRBV9|-
CASGSRALSTGELFF
TGTGCCAGCGGTAGCAGGGCGCTCAGCACCGGGGAGCTGTTTTTT
>TRBJ2-5|-|TRBV6-5|-
CASSYSNREETQYF
TGTGCCAGCAGTTACTCGAACAGGGAAGAGACCCAGTACTTC
>TRBJ1-2|-|TRBV13|-
CASSLAREGGYTF
TGTGCCAGCAGCTTAGCCAGGGAAGGTGGCTACACCTTC
>TRBJ1-1|-|TRBV18|-
CASSPPQTNTEAFF
TGTGCCAGCTCACCACCACAGACGAACACTGAAGCTTTCTTT
>TRBJ2-3|TRBD2|TRBV19|-
CASSKTSGGTTDTQYF
TGTGCCAGTAGTAAGACTAGCGGGGGGACCACAGATACGCAGTATTTT
>TRBJ1-2|TRBD1|TRBV7-2|-
CASSFDRGKSGYTF
TGTGCCAGCAGCTTTGACAGGGGGAAGAGTGGCTACACCTTC
>TRBJ2-2|TRBD1|TRBV7-9|-
CAIPGDRERTGELFF
TGTGCCATCCCGGGGGACAGGGAACGAACCGGGGAGCTGTTTTTT
>TRBJ1-1|TRBD1|TRBV6-1|-
CASSVRTGGSEAFF
TGTGCCAGCAGCGTACGGACAGGGGGTTCTGAAGCTTTCTTT
>TRBJ2-1|-|TRBV4-3|-
CASSQYRDTSSYNEQFF
TGCGCCAGCAGCCAATATAGGGACACTTCCTCCTACAATGAGCAGTTCTTC
>TRBJ1-4|-|TRBV2|-
CASGITVPLEKLFF
TGTGCCAGCGGAATCACAGTGCCGCTTGAAAAACTGTTTTTT
>TRBJ2-2|-|TRBV4-2|few
CASSQDWGVGELFF
TGTGCCAGCAGCCAAGATTGGGGGGTCGGGGAGCTGTTTTTT
>TRBJ2-3|-|TRBV4-3|-
CASSQDVRGDTQYF
TGCGCCAGCAGCCAAGATGTAAGGGGAGATACGCAGTATTTT
>TRBJ2-7|TRBD2|TRBV11-2|-
CASSSTSGWPEQYF
TGTGCCAGCAGCTCGACTAGCGGGTGGCCGGAGCAGTACTTC
>TRBJ2-7|-|TRBV15|-
CATSRGRHRGGSYEQYF
TGTGCCACCAGCAGAGGACGCCATAGGGGGGGCTCCTACGAGCAGTACTTC
>TRBJ2-5|TRBD1|TRBV4-1|few
CASSRSYGTAKETQYF
TGCGCCAGCAGCCGATCGTACGGGACAGCGAAAGAGACCCAGTACTTC
>TRBJ2-2|TRBD1|TRBV6-4|-
CASIIGQARNTGELFF
TGTGCCAGCATTATTGGACAGGCCCGGAACACCGGGGAGCTGTTTTTT
>TRBJ2-3|TRBD2|TRBV30|-
CAWSTRLTSGGSDTQYF
TGTGCCTGGAGTACTCGATTGACTAGCGGGGGATCAGATACGCAGTATTTT
>TRBJ2-7|-|TRBV4-1|-
CASSQSSDRAYEQYF
TGCGCCAGCAGCCAAAGTTCGGACAGAGCCTACGAGCAGTACTTC
>TRBJ2-1|-|TRBV4-2|-
CASSQDPGGLYNEQFF
TGTGCCAGCAGCCAAGATCCCGGGGGGCTCTACAATGAGCAGTTCTTC
>TRBJ1-4|-|TRBV11-2|-
CASSSGVLGEKLFF
TGTGCCAGCAGCTCCGGGGTTTTGGGTGAAAAACTGTTTTTT
>TRBJ2-7|TRBD2|TRBV5-6|-
CASSSGGGAPYEQYF
TGTGCCAGCAGCTCCGGGGGAGGGGCCCCCTACGAGCAGTACTTC
>TRBJ2-1|TRBD1|TRBV6-5|-
CASSTIAGTGMVF
TGTGCCAGCAGTACCATAGCCGGGACAGGGATGGTCTTC
>TRBJ1-5|TRBD1|TRBV5-1|-
CASSPGTENQPQHF
TGCGCCAGCAGCCCCGGGACAGAGAATCAGCCCCAGCATTTT
>TRBJ2-2|-|TRBV28|-
CASGGLNTGELFF
TGTGCCAGCGGGGGGTTGAACACCGGGGAGCTGTTTTTT
>TRBJ2-1|TRBD2|TRBV28|-
CASSFELASGGTYNEQFF
TGTGCCAGCAGTTTCGAGCTAGCTAGCGGGGGGACCTACAATGAGCAGTTCTTC
>TRBJ2-1|-|TRBV19|many
CASSTQTGLHNEQFF
TGTGCCAGTAGTACCCAAACAGGGCTCCACAATGAGCAGTTCTTC
>TRBJ2-2|TRBD2|TRBV5-1|-
CASSLAGGGNTGELFF
TGCGCCAGCAGCTTGGCAGGCGGGGGGAACACCGGGGAGCTGTTTTTT
>TRBJ1-2|TRBD1|TRBV5-8|-
CASRHRGDGYTF
TGTGCCAGCAGGCACAGGGGTGATGGCTACACCTTC
>TRBJ2-7|TRBD1|TRBV4-1|-
CASSPGQAYYEQYF
TGCGCCAGCAGCCCGGGACAGGCCTACTACGAGCAGTACTTC
>TRBJ2-6|TRBD2|TRBV28|-
CASSLASGGGSGANVLTF
TGTGCCAGCAGTTTAGCTAGCGGGGGAGGTTCTGGGGCCAACGTCCTGACTTTC